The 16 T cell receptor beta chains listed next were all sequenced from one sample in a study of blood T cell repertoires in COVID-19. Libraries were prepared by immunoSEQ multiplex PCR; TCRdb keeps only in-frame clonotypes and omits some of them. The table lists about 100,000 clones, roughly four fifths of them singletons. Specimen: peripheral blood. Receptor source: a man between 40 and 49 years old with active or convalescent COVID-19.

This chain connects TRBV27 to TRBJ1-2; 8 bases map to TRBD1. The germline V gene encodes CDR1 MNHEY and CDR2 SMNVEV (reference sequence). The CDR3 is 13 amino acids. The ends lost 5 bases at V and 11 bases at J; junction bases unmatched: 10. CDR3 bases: TGTGCCAGCAGTAACCGTCAGGGGGCGAGGTACACCTTC. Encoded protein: CASSNRQGARYTF.

The DNA of the CDR3 is TGTGCCAGCAGTGTTTTAAGGGGTACCGGGGCCAACGTCCTGACTTTC. Protein product: CASSVLRGTGANVLTF. The chain combines TRBV7-2 with TRBJ2-6; possible D gene TRBD1, 5 bases. The germline V gene encodes CDR1 SGHTA and CDR2 FQGNSA. V dropped 6 bases and J dropped 4 bases, with 16 bases sitting between them. This CDR3 comprises 16 residues.

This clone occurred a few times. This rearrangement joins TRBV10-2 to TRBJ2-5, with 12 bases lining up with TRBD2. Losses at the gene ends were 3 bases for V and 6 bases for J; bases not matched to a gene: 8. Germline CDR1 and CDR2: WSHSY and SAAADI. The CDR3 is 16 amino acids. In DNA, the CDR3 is TGCGCCAGCAGTGAATTGTCTAGCGGGGGGGCGCAGACCCAGTACTTC. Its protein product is CASSELSSGGAQTQYF.

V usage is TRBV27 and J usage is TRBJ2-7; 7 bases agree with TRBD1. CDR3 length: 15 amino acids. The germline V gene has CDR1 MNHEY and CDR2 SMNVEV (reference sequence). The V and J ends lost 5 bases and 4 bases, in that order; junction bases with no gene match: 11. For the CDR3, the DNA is TGTGCCAGCAGTCAAATGGTCGGGACAGCTTACGAGCAGTACTTC. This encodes CASSQMVGTAYEQYF.

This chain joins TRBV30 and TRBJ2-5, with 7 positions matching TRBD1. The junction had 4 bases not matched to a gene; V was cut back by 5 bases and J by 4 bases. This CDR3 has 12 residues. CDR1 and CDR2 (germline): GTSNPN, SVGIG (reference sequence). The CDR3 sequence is CAWLTGAETQYF. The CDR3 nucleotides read TGTGCCTGGCTAACAGGGGCAGAGACCCAGTACTTC.

The CDR3 nucleotides are TGTGCCAGCTCACCTAAGACAGGGGGAAGCTACGAGCAGTACTTC. This gives the protein CASSPKTGGSYEQYF. The chain combines TRBV18 with TRBJ2-7; 9 nucleotides match TRBD1. Trimming at V came to 3 bases and at J to 3 bases, leaving 6 bases not matched to a gene. Germline-derived CDR1 and CDR2 are KGHSH and LQKENI. CDR3 length: 15 residues.

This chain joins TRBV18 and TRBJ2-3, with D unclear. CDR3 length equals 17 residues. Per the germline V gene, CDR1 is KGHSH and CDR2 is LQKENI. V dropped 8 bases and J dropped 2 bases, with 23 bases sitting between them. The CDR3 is CASNNQALTSFTDTQYF. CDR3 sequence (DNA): TGTGCCAGCAACAACCAGGCCCTCACTTCGTTCACAGATACGCAGTATTTT.

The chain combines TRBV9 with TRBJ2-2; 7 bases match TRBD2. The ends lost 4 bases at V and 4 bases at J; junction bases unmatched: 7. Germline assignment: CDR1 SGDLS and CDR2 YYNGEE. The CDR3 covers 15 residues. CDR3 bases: TGTGCCAGCAGCCCCGGGGGGTCGGGCACCGGGGAGCTGTTTTTT. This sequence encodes CASSPGGSGTGELFF.

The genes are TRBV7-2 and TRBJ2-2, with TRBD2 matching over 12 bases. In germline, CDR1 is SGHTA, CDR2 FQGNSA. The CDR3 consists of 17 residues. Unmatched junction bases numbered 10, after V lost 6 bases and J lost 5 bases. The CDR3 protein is CASRPPGLAGGTGELFF. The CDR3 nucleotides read TGTGCCAGCAGGCCTCCAGGGCTAGCGGGGGGGACCGGGGAGCTGTTTTTT.

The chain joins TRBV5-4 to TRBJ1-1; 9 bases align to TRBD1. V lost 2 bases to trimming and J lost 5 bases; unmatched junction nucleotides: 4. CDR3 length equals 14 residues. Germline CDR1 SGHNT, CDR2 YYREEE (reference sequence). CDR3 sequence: CASSLQGAGTEAFF. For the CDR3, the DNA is TGTGCCAGCAGCTTACAGGGGGCAGGGACTGAAGCTTTCTTT.

The CDR3 loop is CASSALAGAFQETQYF. CDR3 coding DNA: TGTGCCAGTAGTGCCCTAGCGGGGGCGTTCCAAGAGACCCAGTACTTC. This chain joins TRBV19 and TRBJ2-5; TRBD2 matches at 10 bases. Trimming cost V 5 bases and J 1 base; bases outside gene matches: 7. This CDR3 is 16 amino acids long. Germline assignment: CDR1 LNHDA and CDR2 SQIVND (reference sequence).

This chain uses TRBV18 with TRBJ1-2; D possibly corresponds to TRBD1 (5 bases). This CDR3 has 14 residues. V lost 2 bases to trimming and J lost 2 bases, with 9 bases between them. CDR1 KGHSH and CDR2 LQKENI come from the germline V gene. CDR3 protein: CASSPMGQNYGYTF. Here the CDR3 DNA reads TGTGCCAGCTCACCAATGGGGCAGAACTATGGCTACACCTTC. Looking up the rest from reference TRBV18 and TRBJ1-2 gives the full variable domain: NAGVMQNPRHLVRRRGQEARLRCSPMKGHSHVYWYRQLPEEGLKFMVYLQKENIIDESGMPKERFSAEFPKEGPSILRIQQVVRGDSAAYFCASSPMGQNYGYTFGSGTRLTVV.

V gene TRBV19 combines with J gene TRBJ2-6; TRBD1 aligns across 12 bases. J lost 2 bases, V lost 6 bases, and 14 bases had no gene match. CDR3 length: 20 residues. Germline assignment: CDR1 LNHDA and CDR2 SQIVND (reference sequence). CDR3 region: CASRKQGQGARSAGANVLTF. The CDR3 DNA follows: TGTGCCAGTAGGAAACAGGGACAGGGGGCTAGAAGTGCTGGGGCCAACGTCCTGACTTTC. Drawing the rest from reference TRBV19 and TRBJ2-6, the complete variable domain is DGGITQSPKYLFRKEGQNVTLSCEQNLNHDAMYWYRQDPGQGLRLIYYSQIVNDFQKGDIAEGYSVSREKKESFPLTVTSAQKNPTAFYLCASRKQGQGARSAGANVLTFGAGSRLTVL.

The CDR3 reads CASSTDRGITGELFF. CDR3 nucleotide sequence: TGTGCCAGCAGCACCGACAGGGGGATCACCGGGGAGCTGTTTTTT. The genes are TRBV6-2 or TRBV6-3 and TRBJ2-2, with 9 positions matching TRBD1. After removal of 6 bases from V and 4 bases from J, the junction contained 6 bases not matched to a gene. CDR1 and CDR2 (germline): MNHEY, SVGEGT. This CDR3 has 15 amino acids.

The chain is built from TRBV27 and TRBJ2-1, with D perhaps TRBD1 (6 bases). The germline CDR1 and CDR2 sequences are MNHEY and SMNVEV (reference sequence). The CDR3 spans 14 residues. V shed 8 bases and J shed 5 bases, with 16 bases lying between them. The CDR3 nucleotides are TGTGCCAGCGGGCAGGGGAGAAGCCACAATGAGCAGTTCTTC. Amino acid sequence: CASGQGRSHNEQFF.

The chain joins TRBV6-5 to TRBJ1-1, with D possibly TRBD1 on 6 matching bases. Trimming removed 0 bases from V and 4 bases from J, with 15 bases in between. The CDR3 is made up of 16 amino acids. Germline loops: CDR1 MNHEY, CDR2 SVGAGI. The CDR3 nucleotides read TGTGCCAGCAGTTACTCGACGTTAGGACAGTCCACTGAAGCTTTCTTT. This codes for CASSYSTLGQSTEAFF.